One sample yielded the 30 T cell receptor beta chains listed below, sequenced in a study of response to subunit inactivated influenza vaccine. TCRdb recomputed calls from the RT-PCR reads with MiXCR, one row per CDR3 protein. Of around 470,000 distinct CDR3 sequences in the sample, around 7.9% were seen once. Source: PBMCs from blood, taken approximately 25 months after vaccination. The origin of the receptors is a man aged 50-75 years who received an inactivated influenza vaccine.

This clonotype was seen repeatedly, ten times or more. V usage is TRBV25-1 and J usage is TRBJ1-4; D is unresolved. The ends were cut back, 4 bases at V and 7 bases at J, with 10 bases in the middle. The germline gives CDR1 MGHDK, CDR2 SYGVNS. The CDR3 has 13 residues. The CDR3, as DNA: TGTGCCAGCAGTGCCGCGGGGAGTGAAAAACTGTTTTTT. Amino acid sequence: CASSAAGSEKLFF.

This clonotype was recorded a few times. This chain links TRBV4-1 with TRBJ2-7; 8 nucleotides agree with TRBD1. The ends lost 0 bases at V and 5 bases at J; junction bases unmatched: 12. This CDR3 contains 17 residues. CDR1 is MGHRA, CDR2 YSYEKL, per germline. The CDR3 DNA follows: TGCGCCAGCAGCCAAGAGCAAACCCCGACAGGGGTAAACGAGCAGTACTTC. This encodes CASSQEQTPTGVNEQYF.

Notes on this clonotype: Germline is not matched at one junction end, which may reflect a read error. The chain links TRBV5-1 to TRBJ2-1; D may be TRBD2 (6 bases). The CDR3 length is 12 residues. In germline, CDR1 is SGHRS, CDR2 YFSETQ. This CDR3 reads CDSSLSLREQFF. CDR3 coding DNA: TGCGACAGCAGCTTGTCGTTGCGGGAACAGTTCTTC.

CDR3 in amino acids: CASSQAWDQEMNTEAFF. Written as DNA, the CDR3 is TGCGCCAGCAGCCAAGCGTGGGACCAAGAGATGAACACTGAAGCTTTCTTT. The rearrangement links TRBV4-3 to TRBJ1-1, with a tentative D call TRBD1 (5 bases). Germline CDR1 LGHNA, CDR2 YSLEER. V lost 1 base, J lost 0 bases, and 15 bases lay in between. There are 17 residues in the CDR3.

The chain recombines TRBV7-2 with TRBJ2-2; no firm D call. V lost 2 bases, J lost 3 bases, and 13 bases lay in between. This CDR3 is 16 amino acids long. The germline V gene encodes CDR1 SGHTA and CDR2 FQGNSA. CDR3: CASSLSQGADTGELFF. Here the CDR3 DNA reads TGTGCCAGCAGCTTATCTCAAGGTGCGGACACCGGGGAGCTGTTTTTT.

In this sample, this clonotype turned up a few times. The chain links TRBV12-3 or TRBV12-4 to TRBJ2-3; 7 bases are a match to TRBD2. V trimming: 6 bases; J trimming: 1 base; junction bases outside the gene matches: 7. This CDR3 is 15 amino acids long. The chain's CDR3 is CASSPWAGGTDTQYF. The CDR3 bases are TGTGCCAGCAGCCCATGGGCGGGGGGCACAGATACGCAGTATTTT.

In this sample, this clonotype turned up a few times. The CDR3: CASSLKGWVSGANVLTF. DNA of the CDR3: TGTGCCAGCAGCTTAAAGGGCTGGGTCTCTGGGGCCAACGTCCTGACTTTC. This rearrangement joins TRBV7-9 to TRBJ2-6; D call uncertain. Deletions cut 2 bases from V and 0 bases from J, with 11 bases between. Germline V gene sequence: CDR1 SEHNR, CDR2 FQNEAQ (reference sequence). This CDR3 spans 17 amino acids. Together with reference TRBV7-9 and TRBJ2-6, the CDR3 gives the full variable domain: DTGVSQNPRHKITKRGQNVTFRCDPISEHNRLYWYRQTLGQGPEFLTYFQNEAQLEKSRLLSDRFSAERPKGSFSTLEIQRTEQGDSAMYLCASSLKGWVSGANVLTFGAGSRLTVL.

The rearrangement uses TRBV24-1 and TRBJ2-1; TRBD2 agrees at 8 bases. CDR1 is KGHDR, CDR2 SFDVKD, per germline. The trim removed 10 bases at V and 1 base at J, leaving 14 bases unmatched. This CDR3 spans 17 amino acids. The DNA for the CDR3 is TGTGCCACTTCTCTCTCCTTAAGCGGGGGATCCTACAATGAGCAGTTCTTC. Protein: CATSLSLSGGSYNEQFF.

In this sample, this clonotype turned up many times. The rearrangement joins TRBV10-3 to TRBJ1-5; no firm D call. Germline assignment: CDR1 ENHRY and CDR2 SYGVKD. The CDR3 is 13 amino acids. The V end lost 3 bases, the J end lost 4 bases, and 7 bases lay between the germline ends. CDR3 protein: CAISDRENQPQHF. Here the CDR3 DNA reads TGTGCCATCAGTGACAGAGAAAATCAGCCCCAGCATTTT.

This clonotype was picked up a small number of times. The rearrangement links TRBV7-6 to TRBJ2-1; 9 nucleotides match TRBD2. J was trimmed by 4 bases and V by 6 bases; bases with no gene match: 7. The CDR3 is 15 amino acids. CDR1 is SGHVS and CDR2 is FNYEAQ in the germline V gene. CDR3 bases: TGTGCCAGCAGGAAAGGCGGGGGGGCTTACAATGAGCAGTTCTTC. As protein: CASRKGGGAYNEQFF.

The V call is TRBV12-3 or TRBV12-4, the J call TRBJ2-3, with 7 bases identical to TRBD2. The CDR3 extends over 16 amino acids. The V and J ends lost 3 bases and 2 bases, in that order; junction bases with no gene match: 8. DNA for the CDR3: TGTGCCAGCAGTTTTGGGACTACCCGGATCACAGATACGCAGTATTTT. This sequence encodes CASSFGTTRITDTQYF.

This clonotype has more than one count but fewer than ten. CDR3 sequence reads: CASSLQTRQAGQETQYF. CDR3 DNA: TGTGCCAGCAGTTTACAGACGCGTCAAGCGGGGCAAGAGACCCAGTACTTC. The V call is TRBV12-3 or TRBV12-4, the J call TRBJ2-5; 7 bases are shared with TRBD2. The CDR3 has 17 amino acids. J gave up 2 bases and V 2 bases, and 11 bases lay outside the gene matches.

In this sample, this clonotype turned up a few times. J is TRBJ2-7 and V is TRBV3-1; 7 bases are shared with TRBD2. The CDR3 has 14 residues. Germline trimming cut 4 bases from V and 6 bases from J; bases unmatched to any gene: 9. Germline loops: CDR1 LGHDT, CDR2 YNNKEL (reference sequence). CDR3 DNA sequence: TGTGCCAGCAGCCGACAAGCGGGAAGATTCGAGCAGTACTTC. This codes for CASSRQAGRFEQYF.

The CDR3 loop reads CSVEVFYNEQFF. The CDR3 DNA reads TGCAGCGTTGAAGTGTTCTACAATGAGCAGTTCTTC. The V gene is TRBV29-1, the J gene TRBJ2-1; D gene ambiguous. The CDR3 consists of 12 residues. Per germline, CDR1 SQVTM and CDR2 ANQGSEA. The V and J ends lost 1 base and 3 bases respectively, with 4 bases between them.

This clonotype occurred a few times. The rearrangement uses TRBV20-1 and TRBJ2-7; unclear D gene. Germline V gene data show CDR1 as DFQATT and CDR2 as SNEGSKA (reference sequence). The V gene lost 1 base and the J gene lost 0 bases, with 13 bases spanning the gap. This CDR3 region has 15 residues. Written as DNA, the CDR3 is TGCAGTGCTAGAGCCAGGCTACCCCTCTCCTACGAGCAGTACTTC. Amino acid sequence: CSARARLPLSYEQYF.

The CDR3 nucleotides read TGTGCCAGCAGCCTAAACGGGCTCTCCTACGAGCAGTACTTC. This sequence encodes CASSLNGLSYEQYF. The J gene is TRBJ2-7, the V gene TRBV11-1; D uncertain. Germline values: CDR1 SGHAT, CDR2 FQDESV (reference sequence). This CDR3 has 14 amino acids. The V and J ends lost 5 bases and 0 bases respectively, with 11 bases between them.

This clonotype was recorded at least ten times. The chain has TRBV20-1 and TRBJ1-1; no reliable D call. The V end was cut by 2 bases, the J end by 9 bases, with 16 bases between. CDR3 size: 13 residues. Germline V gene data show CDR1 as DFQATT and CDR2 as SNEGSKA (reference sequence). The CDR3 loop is CSARSGGGVKAFF. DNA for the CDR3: TGCAGTGCTAGATCAGGTGGTGGGGTGAAAGCTTTCTTT.

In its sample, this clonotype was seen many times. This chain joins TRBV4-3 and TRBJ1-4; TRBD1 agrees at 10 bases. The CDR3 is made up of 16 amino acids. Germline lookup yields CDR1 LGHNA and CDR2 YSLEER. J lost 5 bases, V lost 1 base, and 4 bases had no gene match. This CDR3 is CASSQALDRGNEKLFF. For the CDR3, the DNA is TGCGCCAGCAGCCAAGCCCTGGACAGGGGGAATGAAAAACTGTTTTTT.

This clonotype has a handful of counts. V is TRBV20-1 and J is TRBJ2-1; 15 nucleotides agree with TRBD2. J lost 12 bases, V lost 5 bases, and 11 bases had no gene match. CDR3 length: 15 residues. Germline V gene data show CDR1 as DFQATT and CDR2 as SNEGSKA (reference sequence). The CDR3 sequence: CSASGLAGGSVVQFF. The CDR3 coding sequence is TGCAGTGCTTCGGGACTAGCGGGAGGATCTGTCGTGCAGTTCTTC.

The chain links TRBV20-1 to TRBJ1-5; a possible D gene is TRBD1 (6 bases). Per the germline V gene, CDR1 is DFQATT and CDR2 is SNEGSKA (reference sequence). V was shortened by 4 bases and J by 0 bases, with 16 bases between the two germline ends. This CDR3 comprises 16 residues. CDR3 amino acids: CSATGRGAYSNQPQHF. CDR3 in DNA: TGCAGTGCTACGGGACGGGGGGCTTATAGCAATCAGCCCCAGCATTTT.

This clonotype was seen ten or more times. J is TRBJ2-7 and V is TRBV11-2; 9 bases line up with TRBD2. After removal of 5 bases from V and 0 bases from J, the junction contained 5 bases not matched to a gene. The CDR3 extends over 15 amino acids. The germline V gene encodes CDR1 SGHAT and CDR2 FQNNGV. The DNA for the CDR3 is TGTGCCAGCAGCAAGACTAGCGGTTTCTCCTACGAGCAGTACTTC. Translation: CASSKTSGFSYEQYF.

Here the CDR3 DNA reads TGTGCCAGCAGCTTCGTCCAGGGAAGGAATGAGCAGTTCTTC. Residues: CASSFVQGRNEQFF. The J gene is TRBJ2-1, the V gene TRBV7-2, with a weak D call TRBD1 (5 bases). This CDR3 comprises 14 residues. Per germline, CDR1 SGHTA and CDR2 FQGNSA. Trimming left V 3 bases short and J 7 bases short, with 13 bases between.

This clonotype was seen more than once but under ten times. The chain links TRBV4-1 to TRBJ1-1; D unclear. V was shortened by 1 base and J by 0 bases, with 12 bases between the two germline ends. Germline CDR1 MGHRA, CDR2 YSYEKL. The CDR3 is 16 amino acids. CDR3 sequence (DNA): TGCGCCAGCAGCCAAGTCCCTGGAAGGGTGAACACTGAAGCTTTCTTT. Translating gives CASSQVPGRVNTEAFF.

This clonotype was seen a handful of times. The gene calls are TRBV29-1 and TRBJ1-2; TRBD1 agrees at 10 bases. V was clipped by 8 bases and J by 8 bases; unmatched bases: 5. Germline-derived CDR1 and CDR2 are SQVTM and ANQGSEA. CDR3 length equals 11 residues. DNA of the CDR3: TGCAGCTCCCTGACAGGGGGCGGCTACACCTTC. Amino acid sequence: CSSLTGGGYTF.

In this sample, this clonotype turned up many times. The CDR3 DNA is TGTGCCAGCAGTGAACCCGGGACCATAAACACCGGGGAGCTGTTTTTT. It is translated as CASSEPGTINTGELFF. The J gene is TRBJ2-2, the V gene TRBV25-1; D is possibly TRBD1 or TRBD2 (5 bases each). V lost 2 bases to trimming and J lost 2 bases, with 12 bases between them. The germline CDR1 and CDR2 sequences are MGHDK and SYGVNS. The length of the CDR3 is 16 residues.

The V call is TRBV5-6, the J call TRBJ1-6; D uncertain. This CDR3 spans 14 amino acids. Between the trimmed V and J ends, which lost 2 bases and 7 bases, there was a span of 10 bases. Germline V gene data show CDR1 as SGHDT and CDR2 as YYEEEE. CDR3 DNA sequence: TGTGCCAGCAGCTTTAGAAGAACCAATTCACCCCTCCACTTT. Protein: CASSFRRTNSPLHF.

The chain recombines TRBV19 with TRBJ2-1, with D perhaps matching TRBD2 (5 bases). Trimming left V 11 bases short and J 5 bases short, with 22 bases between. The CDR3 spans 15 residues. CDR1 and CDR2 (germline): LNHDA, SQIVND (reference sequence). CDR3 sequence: CASGRVATSNNEQFF. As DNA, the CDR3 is TGTGCCTCCGGGCGGGTAGCAACGTCCAACAATGAGCAGTTCTTC.

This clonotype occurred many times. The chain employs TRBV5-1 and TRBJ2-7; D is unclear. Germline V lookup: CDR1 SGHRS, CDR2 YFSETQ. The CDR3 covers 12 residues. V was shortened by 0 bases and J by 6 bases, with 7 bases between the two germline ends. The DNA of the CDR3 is TGCGCCAGCAGCTTGGACTTTAGCGAGCAGTACTTC. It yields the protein CASSLDFSEQYF.

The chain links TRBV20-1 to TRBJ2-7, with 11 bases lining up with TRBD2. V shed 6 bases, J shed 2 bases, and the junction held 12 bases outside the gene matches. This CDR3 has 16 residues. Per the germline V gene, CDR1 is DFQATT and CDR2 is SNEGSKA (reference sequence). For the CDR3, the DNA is TGCAGTGCCGACACCGCTAGCGGGGGGAGAACCTACGAGCAGTACTTC. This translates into CSADTASGGRTYEQYF.

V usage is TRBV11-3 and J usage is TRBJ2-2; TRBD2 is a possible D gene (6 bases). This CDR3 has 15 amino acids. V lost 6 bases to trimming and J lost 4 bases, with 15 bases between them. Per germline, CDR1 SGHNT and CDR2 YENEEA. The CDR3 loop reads CASSIGGKGTGELFF. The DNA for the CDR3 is TGTGCCAGCAGTATTGGCGGGAAAGGCACCGGGGAGCTGTTTTTT.